What follows are 24 T cell receptor beta chains derived from one specimen sequenced in a study of cytomegalovirus exposure and HLA in healthy donors. The PCR employed 60 Vbeta primers together with 13 Jbeta primers. Only in-frame clones appear in the TCRdb table, and some are missing; sequencing was by immunoSEQ multiplex PCR. This sample has around 150,000 clones, with 75% to 90% found just once. Sequencing was carried out using PBMCs. The source of these receptors is a man in his late teens or twenties in good health and CMV-seropositive.

This chain joins TRBV4-1 and TRBJ2-7, with D perhaps TRBD2 (5 bases). The CDR3 has 13 amino acids. Germline V gene lookup returns CDR1 MGHRA and CDR2 YSYEKL. The ends were cut back, 2 bases at V and 7 bases at J, with 12 bases in the middle. CDR3 amino acids: CASSQWESGEQYF. CDR3 in DNA: TGCGCCAGCAGCCAATGGGAGTCAGGAGAGCAGTACTTC.

V and J are TRBV30 and TRBJ2-1; TRBD2 matches 12 bases. The CDR3 contains 21 residues. Germline values: CDR1 GTSNPN, CDR2 SVGIG (reference sequence). Trimming at V came to 2 bases and at J to 11 bases, leaving 28 bases not matched to a gene. In DNA, the CDR3 is TGTGCCTGGAGTTCTCGACAGCCCGACGGACTAGCGGGATGGGGGGCAAAGCAGCAGTTCTTC. This gives the protein CAWSSRQPDGLAGWGAKQQFF.

This clone was seen once. This chain links TRBV12-5 with TRBJ2-7; 8 bases agree with TRBD1. This CDR3 is built from 14 residues. Germline trimming cut 6 bases from V and 1 base from J; bases unmatched to any gene: 5. Looked up from germline, CDR1 is LGHNT and CDR2 is FRNRAP. This chain's CDR3 is CASGLTGVSYEQYF. In nucleotides, the CDR3 is TGTGCTAGTGGCCTGACAGGGGTTTCCTACGAGCAGTACTTC.

A few counts support this clone. CDR3 nucleotides: TGCGCCAGCAGCCTTTTCGACGGACAAAACACTGAAGCTTTCTTT. Its protein product is CASSLFDGQNTEAFF. The rearrangement joins TRBV4-1 to TRBJ1-1; D may be TRBD1 (5 bases). The V and J ends lost 4 bases and 2 bases respectively, with 14 bases between them. CDR1 is MGHRA and CDR2 is YSYEKL in the germline V gene. The CDR3 spans 15 residues.

The chain recombines TRBV14 with TRBJ1-2; no definite D call. The CDR3 is 14 residues long. Germline V CDR1 and CDR2: SGHDN, FVKESK. Between the trimmed V and J ends, which lost 2 bases and 4 bases, there was a span of 11 bases. CDR3 loop: CASSQHTSGYGYTF. In nucleotides, the CDR3 is TGTGCCAGCAGCCAACACACCTCTGGCTATGGCTACACCTTC.

The chain is built from TRBV6-1 and TRBJ2-7; D perhaps matches TRBD2 (6 bases). Trimming removed 1 base at V and 4 bases at J, with 11 bases between. The length of the CDR3 is 14 residues. Looked up from germline, CDR1 is MNHNS and CDR2 is SASEGT. The CDR3 region has the DNA TGTGCCAGCAGTGAAGTTGCGGGGAGGTACGAGCAGTACTTC. It specifies CASSEVAGRYEQYF.

The V and J genes are TRBV7-2 and TRBJ1-1, with D perhaps matching TRBD1 (5 bases). There are 13 residues in the CDR3. Germline CDR1 is SGHTA and CDR2 is FQGNSA. The V and J ends lost 4 bases and 7 bases respectively, with 13 bases between them. The CDR3 loop is CASSSLTVYEAFF. As DNA, the CDR3 is TGTGCCAGCAGCTCGTTGACAGTTTATGAAGCTTTCTTT.

The V call is TRBV7-8, the J call TRBJ2-7; D is perhaps TRBD2 (5 bases). Germline CDR1 is SGHVS and CDR2 is FQNEAQ. Trimming took 5 bases from V and 6 from J, leaving 17 bases between them. The CDR3 runs to 14 residues. The CDR3 sequence: CASSVFTTGSEQYF. The CDR3 DNA follows: TGTGCCAGCAGCGTGTTTACAACGGGGAGCGAGCAGTACTTC.

This chain uses TRBV5-6 with TRBJ1-2, with D unclear. This CDR3 has 15 residues. V lost 2 bases to trimming and J lost 4 bases, with 15 bases between them. Germline V CDR1 and CDR2: SGHDT, YYEEEE. CDR3 DNA: TGTGCCAGCAGCTTAGGCCGGGAGCTGGGCTATGGCTACACCTTC. The encoded protein is CASSLGRELGYGYTF.

This clone has a handful of counts. The chain employs TRBV4-1 and TRBJ1-4; D is undetermined. V was trimmed by 4 bases and J by 8 bases, leaving 14 bases between them. There are 14 residues in the CDR3. Germline V gives CDR1 MGHRA, CDR2 YSYEKL. CDR3 coding DNA: TGCGCCAGCAGCCTGAGGGCTGTCGGCGAAAAACTGTTTTTT. Amino acid sequence: CASSLRAVGEKLFF.

V is TRBV11-3 and J is TRBJ2-7; D perhaps matches TRBD1 (6 bases). Between the trimmed V and J ends, which lost 5 bases and 2 bases, there was a span of 10 bases. Germline CDR1 SGHNT, CDR2 YENEEA. The CDR3 contains 13 residues. The CDR3 loop reads CASSIGQTYEQYF. The CDR3 DNA follows: TGTGCCAGCAGCATAGGACAGACCTACGAGCAGTACTTC.

This clone appeared a single time. The chain recombines TRBV6-1 with TRBJ1-2; no clear D. CDR1 is MNHNS and CDR2 is SASEGT in the germline V gene. V lost 6 bases and J 0 bases, leaving 5 bases between the germline ends. This CDR3 spans 12 amino acids. In nucleotides, the CDR3 is TGTGCCAGCAGCCGAGCTAACTATGGCTACACCTTC. It translates to CASSRANYGYTF.

The V call is TRBV11-2, the J call TRBJ1-1, with 7 bases lining up with TRBD1. The CDR3 loop spans 15 amino acids. The V gene end was trimmed by 3 bases and the J gene end by 1 base; junction bases not matched to a gene: 5. CDR1 is SGHAT, CDR2 FQNNGV, per germline. In nucleotides, the CDR3 is TGTGCCAGCAGCTTCCGACAGGGTGGGAACACTGAAGCTTTCTTT. Translated, it gives CASSFRQGGNTEAFF.

The chain couples TRBV19 to TRBJ2-7; a possible D gene is TRBD2 (6 bases). CDR1 is LNHDA and CDR2 is SQIVND in the germline V gene (reference sequence). The CDR3 is 15 amino acids. Trimming removed 3 bases at V and 0 bases at J, with 12 bases between. This CDR3 is CASSIIAGISYEQYF. In DNA form, the CDR3 reads TGTGCCAGTAGTATTATCGCGGGGATCTCCTACGAGCAGTACTTC.

As concerns this clone: A junction boundary mismatches the germline segment, possibly from a read error. For the CDR3, the DNA is TGTGCCTGGAGTGCTACAGGGGGCGTCGTCAATGAGCAGCTCTTC. The encoded protein is CAWSATGGVVNEQLF. The V call is TRBV30, the J call TRBJ2-1, with 9 bases aligning to TRBD1. The CDR3 spans 15 residues. Germline assignment: CDR1 GTSNPN and CDR2 SVGIG (reference sequence).

This clone was picked up one time. This chain connects TRBV19 to TRBJ2-7; TRBD2 matches at 10 bases. This CDR3 has 20 residues. V gave up 5 bases and J gave up 0 bases; unmatched junction bases: 19. Germline assignment: CDR1 LNHDA and CDR2 SQIVND (reference sequence). For the CDR3, the DNA is TGTGCCAGTAGTCGACTTTCTGGTAGCGGGGGGCCTAGAAGCTCCTACGAGCAGTACTTC. Translated, it gives CASSRLSGSGGPRSSYEQYF.

This clone occurred once. The V gene is TRBV9, the J gene TRBJ2-3, with D perhaps TRBD2 (5 bases). Trimming pared 0 bases from V and 4 bases from J, leaving 15 bases between. Germline V CDR1 and CDR2: SGDLS, YYNGEE. This CDR3 is built from 16 residues. As DNA, the CDR3 is TGTGCCAGCAGCGTAGGCTCTAGCTTCTATTCAGATACGCAGTATTTT. This codes for CASSVGSSFYSDTQYF.

This chain joins TRBV12-5 and TRBJ2-6; D call uncertain. CDR1 and CDR2 from the germline V gene are LGHNT and FRNRAP. This CDR3 has 13 amino acids. With 7 bases removed from V and 0 bases from J, the gap between germline ends came to 4 bases. Written as DNA, the CDR3 is TGTGCTAGTGCCTACTCTGGGGCCAACGTCCTGACTTTC. Its protein product is CASAYSGANVLTF.

The count of this clone is one. The V and J genes are TRBV5-4 and TRBJ1-3; TRBD1 might be the D (6 bases). Trimming stripped 0 bases from V and 4 bases from J, with 8 bases between. CDR3 length: 14 amino acids. The germline V gene encodes CDR1 SGHNT and CDR2 YYREEE (reference sequence). The CDR3 nucleotides read TGTGCCAGCAGCTTGGCAGGGGTCGGAAACACCATATATTTT. Translation gives CASSLAGVGNTIYF.

The gene calls are TRBV18 and TRBJ2-3; 11 nucleotides match TRBD2. Germline CDR1 KGHSH, CDR2 LQKENI. Unmatched junction bases numbered 5, after V lost 3 bases and J lost 6 bases. The CDR3 spans 15 residues. The CDR3 nucleotides are TGTGCCAGCTCACCTTTAGCGGGGGGGCTTGATACGCAGTATTTT. Its protein is CASSPLAGGLDTQYF.

V gene TRBV5-4 combines with J gene TRBJ2-5; no reliable D call. The CDR3 consists of 13 residues. V was cut by 7 bases and J by 2 bases, with 12 bases left in between. The germline CDR1 and CDR2 sequences are SGHNT and YYREEE (reference sequence). The CDR3 spells CASAVTVQETQYF. The CDR3, as DNA: TGTGCCAGCGCAGTCACAGTGCAAGAGACCCAGTACTTC.

The chain employs TRBV4-3 and TRBJ2-1; TRBD2 matches 11 bases. The CDR3 contains 15 residues. Per germline, CDR1 LGHNA and CDR2 YSLEER. Trimming took 5 bases from V and 4 from J; bases not matched to a gene: 4. The CDR3 sequence is CASSKTSGEYNEQFF. The CDR3 DNA sequence: TGCGCCAGCAGCAAGACTAGCGGGGAATACAATGAGCAGTTCTTC.

The chain combines TRBV6-5 with TRBJ2-1, with 12 bases lining up with TRBD2. This CDR3 region has 15 residues. Germline V gene lookup returns CDR1 MNHEY and CDR2 SVGAGI. Trimming took 8 bases from V and 5 from J; bases not matched to a gene: 7. The CDR3 is CASLPSGGANNEQFF. The CDR3 DNA follows: TGTGCCAGCTTGCCTAGCGGGGGGGCCAACAATGAGCAGTTCTTC.

This clone appeared once. The chain employs TRBV5-1 and TRBJ2-7; 11 bases align to TRBD2. Trimming removed 4 bases from V and 1 base from J; junction bases left unmatched: 4. Germline V gene lookup returns CDR1 SGHRS and CDR2 YFSETQ. The CDR3 loop spans 15 amino acids. The CDR3 DNA sequence: TGCGCCAGCAGCGTTACTAGCGGGGGTTCCTACGAGCAGTACTTC. Amino acids: CASSVTSGGSYEQYF.